This T cell receptor (beta chain) is from a study of T cell responses to AZD1222 COVID-19 vaccine (dated by TCRdb to about 2021). In the study overall: A total of around 240 trial participants underwent TCR sequencing, of whom 200 to 220 had received two doses of AZD1222 and approximately 25 had received two doses of the MenACWY control vaccine. Trial participants were enrolled into age subgroups of 18-55, 56-69 and 70-plus years, which contained around 140, 26 and 57 TCR-sequenced participants, respectively. Beyond this particular receptor, the publication reports: Only a handful of AZD1222 recipients were SARS-CoV-2 seropositive at baseline, limiting conclusions about previously exposed vaccinees. Because no day 14 peak-response samples were available, the repertoires could be characterized only after the peak T cell response. In the small 56-69-year group, the increase in depth fell short of significance, most likely because of low power. Most participants were white British and females outnumbered males, and the authors suggested that clonal diversity may have been underestimated. After two AZD1222 doses, spike-specific TCR breadth and depth were significantly higher than at day 0 and than in MenACWY recipients. Epitopes outside the regions mutated in the B.1.351 and B.1.1.7 variants were reportedly recognized by nearly half of the unique spike-specific TCRs. The whole spike protein was spanned by vaccine-associated CD4 TCRs, and dominant responses were seen in regions 160-218 and 743-854.

The time point label corresponds to: about 28 days (+/-7) after the second vaccine dose. The treatment or condition label on this specimen signifies: meningococcal conjugate vaccine given as trial control. The vaccinee samples were drawn from two UK trials, COV001 and COV002, one of which was a single-blind randomized controlled phase 2/3 trial testing AZD1222 (ChAdOx1 nCoV-19) in healthy adults. Trial participant PBMC samples were collected at day 0 and day 28 after the second dose for TCRbeta chain sequencing. Counted from cysteine to phenylalanine, this CDR3 has 15 amino acids. CDR3 DNA is the only sequence kept; it has 45 bases, read in frame from the first base. V drops 11 bases and J drops 1 base, leaving 21 bases in between. Taken from the germline V gene (reference sequence), the CDR1 and CDR2 loops are LGHDT and YNNKEL. The CDR3 regions of human TCRbeta chains were analyzed by immunosequencing. The original pipeline was this. TCRs in the repertoires were compared against a reference library of SARS-CoV-2-specific TCRs that had been generated with the MIRA antigen-specificity platform. Breadth meant the fraction of unique TCRs that were SARS-CoV-2-associated, whereas depth meant the fraction of total T cells that were SARS-CoV-2-associated. Using the MIRA data, each spike-specific TCR was assigned both to the spike region to which the TCR was reactive and to a CD4 or CD8 class. Log10-transformed breadth and depth values were compared by one-way ANOVA with Sidak's multiple comparisons tests. TCRdb retrieved this table from immuneACCESS and kept in-frame rearrangements only. Not all clones are present; in checked studies, unresolved V genes account for under half, and no reason is known for the remainder. The V and J calls and clone size come from that table; D and trimming were worked out from the DNA. This sample holds over 200,000 clones; roughly 94% were observed only once. The ten largest make up about 1.5% of the sample.

Note on this clone: Its antigen remains undetermined. No qualities accompany the bases; no much larger clone lies one base away.

The sequence was collected from an adult who received the MenACWY meningococcal vaccine as a control. The input for sequencing was peripheral blood, taken 28 days after the second dose of the MenACWY control vaccine. The V gene is TRBV3-1 (or the pseudogene TRBV3-2) and the J gene is TRBJ2-7, and perhaps TRBD2 as D gene, on 5 matching bases. CDR3 reads: CAAPLGSGNSYEQYF. The nucleotides read TGTGCCGCCCCACTTGGATCCGGGAATTCCTACGAGCAGTACTTC.